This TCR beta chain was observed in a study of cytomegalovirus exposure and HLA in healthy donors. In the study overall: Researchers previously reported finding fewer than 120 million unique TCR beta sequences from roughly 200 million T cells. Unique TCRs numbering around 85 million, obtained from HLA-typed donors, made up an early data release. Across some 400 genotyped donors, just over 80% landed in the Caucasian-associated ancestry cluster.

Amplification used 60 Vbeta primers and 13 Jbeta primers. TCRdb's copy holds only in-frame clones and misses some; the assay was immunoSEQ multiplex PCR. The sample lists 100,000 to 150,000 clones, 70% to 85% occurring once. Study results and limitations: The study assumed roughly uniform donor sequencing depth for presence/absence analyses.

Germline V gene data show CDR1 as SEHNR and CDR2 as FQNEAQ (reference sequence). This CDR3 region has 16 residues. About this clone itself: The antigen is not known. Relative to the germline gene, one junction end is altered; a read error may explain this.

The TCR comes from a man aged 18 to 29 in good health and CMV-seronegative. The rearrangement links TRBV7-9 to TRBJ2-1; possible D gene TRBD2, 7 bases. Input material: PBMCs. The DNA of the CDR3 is TGTTCCAGCAGCTTAAGCCCGGGGGGCCTTAGTAGTGAGCAGTTCTTC. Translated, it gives CSSSLSPGGLSSEQFF.